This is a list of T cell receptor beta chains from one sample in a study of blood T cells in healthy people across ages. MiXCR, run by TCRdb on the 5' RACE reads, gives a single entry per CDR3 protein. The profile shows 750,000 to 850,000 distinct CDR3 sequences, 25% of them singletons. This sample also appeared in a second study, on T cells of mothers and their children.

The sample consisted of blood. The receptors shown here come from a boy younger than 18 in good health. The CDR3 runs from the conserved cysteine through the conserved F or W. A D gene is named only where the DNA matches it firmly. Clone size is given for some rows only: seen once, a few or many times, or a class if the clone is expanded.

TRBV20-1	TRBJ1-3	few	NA	CSAILDGGNTIYF	TGCAGTGCTATATTGGACGGAGGAAACACCATATATTTT
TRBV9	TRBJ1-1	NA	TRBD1	CASSPLRAGGVTEAFF	TGTGCCAGCAGCCCTCTTAGAGCAGGGGGTGTGACTGAAGCTTTCTTT
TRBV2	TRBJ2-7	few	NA	CASTLAVSYEQYF	TGTGCCAGCACACTTGCAGTCTCCTACGAGCAGTACTTC
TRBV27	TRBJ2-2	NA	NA	CASDSSGGMTANTGELFF	TGTGCCAGCGATTCCTCTGGAGGGATGACCGCGAACACCGGGGAGCTGTTTTTT
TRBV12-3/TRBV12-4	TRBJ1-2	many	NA	CASSLLVGKLNYGYTF	TGTGCCAGCAGCTTGCTGGTGGGGAAGTTGAACTATGGCTACACCTTC
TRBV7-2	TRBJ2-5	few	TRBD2	CASSLEIAGTQETQYF	TGTGCCAGCAGCTTAGAAATAGCGGGGACTCAAGAGACCCAGTACTTC
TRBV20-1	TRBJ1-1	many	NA	CSATGSQGKRNTEAFF	TGCAGTGCTACGGGATCCCAGGGGAAAAGAAACACTGAAGCTTTCTTT
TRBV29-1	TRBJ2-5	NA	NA	CSVWKGETQYF	TGCAGCGTTTGGAAGGGAGAGACCCAGTACTTC
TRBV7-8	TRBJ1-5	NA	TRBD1	CASSFRGRNQPQHF	TGTGCCAGCAGCTTCAGGGGGCGGAATCAGCCCCAGCATTTT
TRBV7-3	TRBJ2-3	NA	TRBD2	CASSDPAGGPPDTQYF	TGTGCCAGCAGCGACCCTGCGGGGGGGCCACCAGATACGCAGTATTTT
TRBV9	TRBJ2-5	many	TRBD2	CASSVSGGQETQYF	TGTGCCAGCAGCGTGAGCGGGGGACAAGAGACCCAGTACTTC
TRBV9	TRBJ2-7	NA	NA	CASSVGGESYEQYF	TGTGCCAGCAGCGTAGGCGGGGAATCCTACGAGCAGTACTTC
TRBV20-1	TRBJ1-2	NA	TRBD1	CSAGDRGRLGYTF	TGCAGTGCTGGGGACAGGGGGCGACTTGGCTACACCTTC
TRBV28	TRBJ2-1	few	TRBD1	CASISRDRLYNEQFF	TGTGCCAGCATTAGCCGGGACAGGCTCTACAATGAGCAGTTCTTC
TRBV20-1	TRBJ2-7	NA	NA	CSALPGLYEQYF	TGCAGTGCTTTACCGGGACTTTACGAGCAGTACTTC
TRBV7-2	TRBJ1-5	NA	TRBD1	CASSQTGPGNLGNQPRHF	TGTGCCAGCAGCCAGACAGGGCCAGGCAATCTAGGGAATCAGCCCCGGCATTTT
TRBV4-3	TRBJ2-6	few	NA	CASSQELGSGANVLTF	TGCGCCAGCAGCCAAGAATTGGGCTCTGGGGCCAACGTCCTGACTTTC
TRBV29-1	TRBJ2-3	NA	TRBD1	CSADRVTTDTQYF	TGCAGCGCCGACAGGGTTACCACAGATACGCAGTATTTT
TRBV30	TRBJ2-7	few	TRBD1	CAWSVGQGAYSYEQYF	TGTGCCTGGAGTGTAGGGCAGGGGGCTTACTCCTACGAGCAGTACTTC
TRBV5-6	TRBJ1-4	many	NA	CASSPLPGEKLFF	TGTGCCAGCAGCCCTCTCCCGGGGGAAAAACTGTTTTTT
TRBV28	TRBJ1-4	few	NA	CASSSIGIGNEKLFF	TGTGCCAGCAGTTCAATCGGGATAGGGAATGAAAAACTGTTTTTT
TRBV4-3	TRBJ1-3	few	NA	CASSQDRVSGGTIYF	TGCGCCAGCAGCCAAGATCGGGTGTCGGGGGGCACCATATATTTT
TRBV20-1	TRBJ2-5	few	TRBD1	CSARGTGAGETQYF	TGCAGTGCTAGAGGTACAGGGGCTGGAGAGACCCAGTACTTC
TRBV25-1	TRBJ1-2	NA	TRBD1	CASHVPGQSYTF	TGTGCCAGCCACGTTCCGGGACAGAGCTACACCTTC
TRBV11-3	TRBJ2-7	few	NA	CASSSRWSYEQYF	TGTGCCAGCAGCTCACGGTGGTCCTACGAGCAGTACTTC
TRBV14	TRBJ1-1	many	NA	CASMKRPKANTEAFF	TGTGCCAGCATGAAGCGCCCGAAGGCGAACACTGAAGCTTTCTTT
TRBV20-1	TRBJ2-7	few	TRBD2	CSVIAGAHLYEQYF	TGCAGTGTCATAGCGGGAGCTCATCTGTACGAGCAGTACTTC
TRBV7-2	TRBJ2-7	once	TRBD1	CASSLAGDSYYEQYF	TGTGCCAGCAGCTTAGCGGGGGACAGTTACTACGAGCAGTACTTC
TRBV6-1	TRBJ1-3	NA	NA	CAGSEAIGDTIYF	TGTGCCGGCAGTGAAGCGATCGGGGACACCATATATTTT